The present T cell receptor beta chain was sequenced within a study of radiation and T cells in renal cell carcinoma. The CDR3 sequence is 18 residues long. Trimming took 1 base from V and 0 from J, leaving 16 bases between them. Germline V lookup: CDR1 LGHNA, CDR2 YNFKEQ. Sample time point: baseline pretreatment blood. Treatment indicated: 15 Gy SBRT to primary tumor, nephrectomy 4 weeks later. Serial blood draws occurred at baseline and 2 and 4 weeks post-SBRT. The patient's renal cell carcinoma had clear cell pathology. Whole-study findings and limits: Top tumor clonotypes rose in blood 2 weeks post-radiation, then contracted.

Note on this clone: Its antigen remains unidentified.

The method was immunoSEQ multiplex PCR; TCRdb's version includes in-frame clones alone and lacks a portion of them. This table has approximately 150,000 clones, about 88% appearing once. The chain has TRBV4-2 and TRBJ1-3; D is undetermined. Sample: blood, taken from a patient whose treatment included radiotherapy and nephrectomy. This sequence originates from a woman aged 70-85 years with renal cell carcinoma. CDR3 coding DNA: TGTGCCAGCAGCCAAGTGACCACTGACAACTACTCTGGAAACACCATATATTTT. This translates into CASSQVTTDNYSGNTIYF.